The rows below give T cell receptor beta chains drawn from one sample of a study of Graves' ophthalmopathy and Graves' hyperthyroidism. TCRdb processed the multiplex PCR reads anew with MiXCR; each CDR3 protein has one entry. The table has 600,000 to 700,000 distinct CDR3 sequences, about two fifths seen once. The specimen was peripheral blood. These receptors originate from an adult man with Graves' ophthalmopathy. Each CDR3 is given with its conserved first and last residue. A D gene is named only where the DNA matches it firmly. Clone size is given for some rows only: seen once, a few or many times, or a class if the clone is expanded.

few	TRBJ2-5	NA	TRBV13	CASSAEGGGTRRETQYF	TGTGCCAGCAGCGCAGAGGGAGGGGGGACCCGCCGAGAGACCCAGTACTTC
NA	TRBJ2-5	TRBD1	TRBV20-1	CSAPRQGAGETQYF	TGCAGTGCTCCCCGACAGGGGGCCGGAGAGACCCAGTACTTC
many	TRBJ2-2	NA	TRBV24-1	CATSDLPHPGELFF	TGTGCCACCAGTGATTTGCCTCATCCCGGGGAGCTGTTTTTT
few	TRBJ2-7	TRBD2	TRBV12-3/TRBV12-4	CASSPLSGASSYEQYF	TGTGCCAGCAGTCCTCTCAGCGGGGCGAGCTCCTACGAGCAGTACTTC
NA	TRBJ1-2	TRBD1	TRBV10-3	CASAPDRAGGYTF	TGTGCCAGCGCACCCGACAGGGCGGGGGGCTACACCTTC
few	TRBJ2-2	NA	TRBV7-3	CASSRHPADGELFF	TGTGCCAGCAGCAGACATCCTGCGGATGGGGAGCTGTTTTTT
few	TRBJ2-1	TRBD2	TRBV25-1	CASSVVAGGYNEQFF	TGTGCCAGCAGTGTTGTAGCGGGAGGGTACAATGAGCAGTTCTTC
few	TRBJ2-7	NA	TRBV12-5	CASGWDSGSHEQYF	TGTGCTAGTGGTTGGGACAGCGGGAGCCACGAGCAGTACTTC
NA	TRBJ2-6	NA	TRBV19	CASSMEGGTRANVLTF	TGTGCCAGTAGTATGGAGGGGGGCACCAGGGCCAACGTCCTGACTTTC
many	TRBJ1-1	TRBD1	TRBV6-5	CASERTGVPFF	TGTGCCAGCGAACGGACAGGCGTTCCTTTCTTT
NA	TRBJ2-7	NA	TRBV10-3	CAISEWGSSYEQYF	TGTGCCATCAGTGAGTGGGGGAGCTCCTACGAGCAGTACTTC